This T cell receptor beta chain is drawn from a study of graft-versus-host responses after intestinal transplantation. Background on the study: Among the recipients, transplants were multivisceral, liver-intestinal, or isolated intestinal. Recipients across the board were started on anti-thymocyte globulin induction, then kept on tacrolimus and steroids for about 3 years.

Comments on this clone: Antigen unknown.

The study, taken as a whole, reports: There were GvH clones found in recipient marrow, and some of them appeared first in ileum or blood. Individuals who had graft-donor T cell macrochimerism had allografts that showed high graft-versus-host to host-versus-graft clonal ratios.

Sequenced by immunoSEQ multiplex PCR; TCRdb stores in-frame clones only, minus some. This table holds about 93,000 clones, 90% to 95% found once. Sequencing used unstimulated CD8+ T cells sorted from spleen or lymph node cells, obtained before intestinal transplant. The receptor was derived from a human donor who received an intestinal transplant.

CDR3 residues: CASSYVSSGGTYEQYF. CDR3 nucleotide sequence: TGTGCCAGCAGTTACGTATCTAGCGGGGGGACCTACGAGCAGTACTTC. The V call is TRBV6-5, the J call TRBJ2-7, with TRBD2 matching over 11 bases. V was pared by 2 bases and J by 2 bases, with 5 bases of the junction left unmatched. The CDR3 has 16 amino acids. Germline CDR1 reads MNHEY; CDR2 reads SVGAGI.